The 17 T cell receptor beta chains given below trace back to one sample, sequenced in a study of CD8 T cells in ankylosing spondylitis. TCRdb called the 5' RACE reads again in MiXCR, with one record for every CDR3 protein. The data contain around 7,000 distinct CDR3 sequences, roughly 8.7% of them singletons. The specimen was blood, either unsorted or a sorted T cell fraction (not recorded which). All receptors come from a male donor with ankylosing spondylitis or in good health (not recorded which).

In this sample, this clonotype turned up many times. This chain's CDR3 is CASNLQRDRADNEQFF. Here the CDR3 DNA reads TGTGCCAGCAACCTTCAACGGGACAGGGCAGATAATGAGCAGTTCTTC. The rearrangement joins TRBV9 to TRBJ2-1; 9 bases align to TRBD1. V trimming: 6 bases; J trimming: 7 bases; junction bases outside the gene matches: 14. Germline values: CDR1 SGDLS, CDR2 YYNGEE. The CDR3 loop spans 16 amino acids.

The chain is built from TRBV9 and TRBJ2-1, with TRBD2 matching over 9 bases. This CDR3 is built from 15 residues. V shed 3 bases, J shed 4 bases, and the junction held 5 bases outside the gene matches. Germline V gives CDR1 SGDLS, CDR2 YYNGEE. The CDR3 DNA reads TGTGCCAGCAGCGGCACGGGACTAGCTTACAATGAGCAGTTCTTC. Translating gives CASSGTGLAYNEQFF.

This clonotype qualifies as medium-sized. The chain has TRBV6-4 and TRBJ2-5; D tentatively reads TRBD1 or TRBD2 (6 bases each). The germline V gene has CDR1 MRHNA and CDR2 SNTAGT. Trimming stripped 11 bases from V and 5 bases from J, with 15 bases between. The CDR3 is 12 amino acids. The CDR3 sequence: CAGGLRGETQYF. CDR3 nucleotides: TGTGCCGGGGGCCTCCGGGGGGAGACCCAGTACTTC.

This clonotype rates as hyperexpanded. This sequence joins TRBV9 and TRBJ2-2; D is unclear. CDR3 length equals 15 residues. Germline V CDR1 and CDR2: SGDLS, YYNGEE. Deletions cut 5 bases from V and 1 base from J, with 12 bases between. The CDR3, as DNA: TGTGCCAGCAGTTCTTGGACGGGGAACACCGGGGAGCTGTTTTTT. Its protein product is CASSSWTGNTGELFF.

The CDR3 sequence: CASSARDTEAFF. CDR3 bases: TGTGCCAGCAGCGCGAGGGACACTGAAGCTTTCTTT. The chain recombines TRBV9 with TRBJ1-1; unclear D gene. Trimming took 3 bases from V and 3 from J, leaving 6 bases between them. CDR3 length: 12 amino acids. Germline lookup yields CDR1 SGDLS and CDR2 YYNGEE.

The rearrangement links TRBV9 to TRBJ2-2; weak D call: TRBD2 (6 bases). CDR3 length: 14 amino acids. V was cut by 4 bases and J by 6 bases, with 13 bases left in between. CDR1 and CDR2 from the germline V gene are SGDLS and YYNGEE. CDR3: CASSPTGAAGELFF. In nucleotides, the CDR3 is TGTGCCAGCAGCCCAACGGGAGCGGCCGGGGAGCTGTTTTTT.

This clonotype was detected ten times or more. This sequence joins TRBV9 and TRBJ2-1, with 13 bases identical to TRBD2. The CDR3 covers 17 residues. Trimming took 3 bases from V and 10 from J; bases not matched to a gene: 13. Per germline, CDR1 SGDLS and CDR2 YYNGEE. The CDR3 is CASSAAGTSGGADEQFF. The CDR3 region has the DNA TGTGCCAGCAGCGCAGCCGGCACTAGCGGGGGGGCCGACGAGCAGTTCTTC.

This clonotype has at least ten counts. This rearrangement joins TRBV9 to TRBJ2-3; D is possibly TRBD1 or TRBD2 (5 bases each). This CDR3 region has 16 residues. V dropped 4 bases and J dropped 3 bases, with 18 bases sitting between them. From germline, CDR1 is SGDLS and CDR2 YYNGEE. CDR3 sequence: CASSPRGLPGTDTQYF. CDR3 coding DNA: TGTGCCAGCAGCCCCCGGGGCCTCCCAGGTACAGATACGCAGTATTTT.

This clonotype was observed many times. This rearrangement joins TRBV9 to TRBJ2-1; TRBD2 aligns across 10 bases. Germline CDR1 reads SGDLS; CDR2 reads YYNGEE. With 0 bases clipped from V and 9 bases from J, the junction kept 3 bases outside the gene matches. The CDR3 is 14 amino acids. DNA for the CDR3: TGTGCCAGCAGCGTAGCAGCGGGGGGGCTTGAGCAGTTCTTC. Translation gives CASSVAAGGLEQFF.

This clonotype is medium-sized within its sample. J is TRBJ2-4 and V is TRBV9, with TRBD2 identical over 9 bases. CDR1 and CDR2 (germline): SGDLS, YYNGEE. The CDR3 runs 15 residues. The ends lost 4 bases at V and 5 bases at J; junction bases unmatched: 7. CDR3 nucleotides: TGTGCCAGCAGCCGCGGAGGCGGGGGGGAAAACATTCAGTACTTC. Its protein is CASSRGGGGENIQYF.

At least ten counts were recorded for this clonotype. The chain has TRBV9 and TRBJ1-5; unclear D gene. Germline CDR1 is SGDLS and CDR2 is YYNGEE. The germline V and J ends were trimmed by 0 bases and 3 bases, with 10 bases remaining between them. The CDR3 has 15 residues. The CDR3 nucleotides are TGTGCCAGCAGCGTAGTTGGAGACCTCAATCAGCCCCAGCATTTT. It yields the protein CASSVVGDLNQPQHF.

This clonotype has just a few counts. The CDR3 is CASRGDGDNYGYTF. CDR3 in DNA: TGTGCCAGCAGGGGGGACGGCGATAACTATGGCTACACCTTC. The V gene is TRBV9, the J gene TRBJ1-2; TRBD1 might be the D (5 bases). Trimming cost V 5 bases and J 1 base, with 12 bases left between them. The CDR3 runs to 14 residues. Germline loops: CDR1 SGDLS, CDR2 YYNGEE.

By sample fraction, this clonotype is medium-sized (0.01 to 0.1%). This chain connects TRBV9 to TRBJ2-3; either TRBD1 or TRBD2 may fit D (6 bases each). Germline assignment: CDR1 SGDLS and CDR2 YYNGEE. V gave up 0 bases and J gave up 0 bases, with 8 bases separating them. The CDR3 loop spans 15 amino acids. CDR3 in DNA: TGTGCCAGCAGCGTAGGGGGGGCCAGCACAGATACGCAGTATTTT. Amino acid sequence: CASSVGGASTDTQYF.

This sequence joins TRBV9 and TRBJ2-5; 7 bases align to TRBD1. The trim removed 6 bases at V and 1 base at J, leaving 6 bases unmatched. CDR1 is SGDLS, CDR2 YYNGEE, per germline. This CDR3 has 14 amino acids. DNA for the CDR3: TGTGCCAGCACCCTGACAGGGACCCAAGAGACCCAGTACTTC. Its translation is CASTLTGTQETQYF.

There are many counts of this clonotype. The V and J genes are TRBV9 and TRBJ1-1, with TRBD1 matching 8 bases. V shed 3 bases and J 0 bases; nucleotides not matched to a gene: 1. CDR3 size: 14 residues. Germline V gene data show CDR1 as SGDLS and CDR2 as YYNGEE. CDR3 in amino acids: CASSGTGLNTEAFF. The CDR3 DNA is TGTGCCAGCAGCGGGACAGGGTTGAACACTGAAGCTTTCTTT.

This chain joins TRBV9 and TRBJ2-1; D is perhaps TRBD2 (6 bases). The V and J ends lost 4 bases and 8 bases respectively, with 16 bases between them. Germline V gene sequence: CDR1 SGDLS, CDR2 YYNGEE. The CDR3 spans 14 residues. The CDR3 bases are TGTGCCAGCAGCTCGGGGACTTGGGAGGATGAGCAGTTCTTC. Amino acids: CASSSGTWEDEQFF.

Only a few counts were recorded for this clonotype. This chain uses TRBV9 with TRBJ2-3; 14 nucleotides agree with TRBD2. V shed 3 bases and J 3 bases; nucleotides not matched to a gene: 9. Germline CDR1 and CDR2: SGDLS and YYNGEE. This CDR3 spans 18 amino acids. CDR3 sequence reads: CASSGRGLAGGSTDTQYF. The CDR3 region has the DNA TGTGCCAGCAGCGGACGAGGACTAGCGGGAGGTTCTACAGATACGCAGTATTTT.